Listed below are T cell receptor beta chains from one sample, sequenced in a study of patients and donors after allogeneic stem cell transplantation. TCRdb reprocessed the RT-PCR reads via MiXCR and lists one record per CDR3 protein. Of 920,000 or so distinct CDR3 sequences detected, more than 15% appear once; the ten largest clones hold around 6%. Sequences were obtained from blood, either unsorted or a sorted T cell fraction (not recorded which). Receptors originate from a human donor who was either an allogeneic HSCT recipient or a stem cell or donor lymphocyte infusion donor (not recorded which). It is not recorded whose cells these are; they may come from a transplant donor. CDR3s include the opening cysteine and the closing phenylalanine or tryptophan. The D gene is left open where the match is weak. Clone size appears in some rows only: once, few, many, or a class for an expanded clone.

abundance	v_gene	j_gene	d_gene	CDR3aa	CDR3nt
many	TRBV27	TRBJ2-1	NA	CASSEGNEQFF	TGTGCCAGCAGCGAGGGCAATGAGCAGTTCTTC
NA	TRBV3-1	TRBJ2-3	TRBD2	CASGLKSGITDTQYF	TGTGCCAGCGGTCTGAAGAGCGGGATAACAGATACGCAGTATTTT
few	TRBV6-1	TRBJ2-2	NA	CASRRIAGSLTAGELFF	TGTGCCAGCCGTAGAATTGCAGGGAGCCTAACCGCCGGGGAGCTGTTTTTT
NA	TRBV29-1	TRBJ2-1	TRBD2	CSVAGTSGRGSDEQFF	TGCAGCGTTGCCGGGACTAGCGGGAGGGGATCCGATGAGCAGTTCTTC
NA	TRBV5-8	TRBJ2-5	NA	CASTLRGVGQETQYF	TGTGCCAGCACCCTCAGGGGGGTTGGTCAAGAGACCCAGTACTTC
few	TRBV6-2/TRBV6-3	TRBJ2-7	NA	CASSPQGSTWEEQYF	TGTGCCAGCAGCCCTCAGGGCTCCACCTGGGAGGAGCAGTACTTC
NA	TRBV4-3	TRBJ2-7	TRBD2	CASSQAGAGGTYEQYF	TGCGCCAGCAGCCAAGCTGGGGCGGGGGGTACCTACGAGCAGTACTTC
few	TRBV2	TRBJ1-4	TRBD1	CASSEKDRVWLDEKLFF	TGTGCCAGCAGTGAGAAAGACAGGGTATGGTTGGACGAAAAACTGTTTTTT
NA	TRBV7-2	TRBJ1-5	NA	CASSPGGRAQHF	TGTGCCAGCAGCCCCGGGGGTAGGGCCCAGCATTTT
NA	TRBV2	TRBJ1-1	NA	CAGQGQPNTEAFF	TGTGCCGGCCAGGGGCAGCCGAACACTGAAGCTTTCTTT
NA	TRBV10-3	TRBJ2-7	TRBD2	CATLSGSSYEQYF	TGTGCCACCCTTAGCGGGAGCTCCTACGAGCAGTACTTC
few	TRBV29-1	TRBJ1-1	NA	CSVPRGREAFF	TGCAGCGTCCCTCGTGGGCGTGAAGCTTTCTTT
NA	TRBV12-3/TRBV12-4	TRBJ2-3	NA	CASSLHERTDTQYF	TGTGCCAGCAGTTTGCACGAGCGCACAGATACGCAGTATTTT
NA	TRBV6-4	TRBJ2-1	NA	CASKDNQGTYNEQFF	TGTGCCAGCAAGGACAACCAGGGTACCTACAATGAGCAGTTCTTC
NA	TRBV20-1	TRBJ1-1	NA	CSGDRNTEAFF	TGCAGTGGTGACAGGAACACTGAAGCTTTCTTT
NA	TRBV5-1	TRBJ2-7	NA	CASSWGHLYEQYF	TGCGCCAGCAGCTGGGGACACCTCTACGAGCAGTACTTC
once	TRBV12-3/TRBV12-4	TRBJ2-7	TRBD2	CASSLTSGANEQYF	TGTGCCAGCAGTTTGACTAGCGGGGCCAACGAGCAGTACTTC
NA	TRBV20-1	TRBJ2-3	NA	CSAEALDTQYF	TGCAGTGCAGAGGCCCTAGATACGCAGTATTTT
many	TRBV5-1	TRBJ1-3	NA	CASFCSGNTIYF	TGCGCCAGCTTCTGCTCTGGAAACACCATATATTTT
NA	TRBV28	TRBJ2-7	NA	CASSFEGSLAYEQYF	TGTGCCAGCAGTTTTGAGGGAAGTCTCGCTTACGAGCAGTACTTC
few	TRBV12-3/TRBV12-4	TRBJ1-5	NA	CASTTGGRNQPQHF	TGTGCCAGCACCACTGGCGGCCGAAATCAGCCCCAGCATTTT
few	TRBV9	TRBJ2-2	NA	CASSVGLASTGELFF	TGTGCCAGCAGCGTAGGCCTAGCGAGCACCGGGGAGCTGTTTTTT
few	TRBV18	TRBJ2-1	TRBD1	CASSRVGQGQQFF	TGTGCCAGCTCACGGGTCGGACAGGGACAACAGTTCTTC
few	TRBV20-1	TRBJ2-5	NA	CSVQTETQYF	TGCAGTGTCCAGACTGAGACCCAGTACTTC
many	TRBV27	TRBJ2-2	TRBD2	CASSFSGTNTGELFF	TGTGCCAGCAGTTTTAGCGGGACGAACACCGGGGAGCTGTTTTTT
NA	TRBV10-3	TRBJ1-2	NA	CATKGLFGYTF	TGTGCCACCAAGGGCCTTTTCGGCTACACCTTC
few	TRBV20-1	TRBJ2-3	TRBD2	CSGLAGGPLDTQYF	TGCAGCGGACTAGCGGGAGGGCCTTTGGATACGCAGTATTTT
NA	TRBV27	TRBJ1-5	NA	CASGGVQPQHF	TGTGCCTCCGGAGGGGTCCAGCCCCAGCATTTT
NA	TRBV12-3/TRBV12-4	TRBJ1-5	NA	CASSLVWGSKPQHF	TGTGCCAGCAGTTTAGTATGGGGTTCGAAGCCCCAGCATTTT
NA	TRBV15	TRBJ1-6	NA	CATARTFHNRVLANSPLHF	TGTGCCACCGCCCGGACGTTTCACAACAGGGTGTTGGCTAATTCACCCCTCCACTTT
NA	TRBV18	TRBJ2-7	NA	CARSRDPRGEQYF	TGTGCCAGGTCCCGGGACCCTCGCGGCGAGCAGTACTTC
few	TRBV5-1	TRBJ1-2	NA	CASNEQGGGNYGYTF	TGCGCCAGCAACGAACAGGGAGGAGGAAACTATGGCTACACCTTC
few	TRBV12-3/TRBV12-4	TRBJ2-1	TRBD2	CASSLGLARHEQFF	TGTGCCAGCAGTTTGGGACTAGCCAGGCATGAGCAGTTCTTC
NA	TRBV7-9	TRBJ2-7	TRBD2	CASSIGLSGIDSYEQYF	TGTGCCAGCAGCATTGGACTGAGCGGGATCGACTCCTACGAGCAGTACTTC
NA	TRBV10-3	TRBJ2-3	TRBD1	CASGTGRSTDTQYF	TGTGCCTCTGGGACAGGCAGAAGCACAGATACGCAGTATTTT
NA	TRBV11-2	TRBJ1-4	NA	CASRPELTNEKLFF	TGTGCCAGCAGGCCAGAGCTGACTAATGAAAAACTGTTTTTT
few	TRBV6-1	TRBJ1-2	NA	CASKERGANYGYTF	TGTGCCAGCAAAGAGAGGGGGGCTAACTATGGCTACACCTTC
many	TRBV12-3/TRBV12-4	TRBJ1-2	NA	CASSFDSNYGYTF	TGTGCCAGCAGTTTCGACAGTAACTATGGCTACACCTTC
NA	TRBV11-3	TRBJ2-1	TRBD2	CASSSVAGSYNEQFF	TGTGCCAGCAGCTCGGTAGCGGGCTCCTACAATGAGCAGTTCTTC
NA	TRBV7-2	TRBJ2-3	NA	CASSTRQRDTQYF	TGTGCCAGCAGCACCCGACAGAGAGATACGCAGTATTTT
many	TRBV7-2	TRBJ2-2	NA	CASSFSNGELFF	TGTGCCAGCAGCTTCAGTAATGGGGAGCTGTTTTTT
few	TRBV5-1	TRBJ2-3	NA	CASSDSGPDTQYF	TGCGCCAGCAGTGATAGCGGCCCAGATACGCAGTATTTT
few	TRBV5-1	TRBJ2-1	TRBD1	CASRARGQDRDEQFF	TGCGCCAGCAGGGCAAGAGGCCAAGACAGGGATGAGCAGTTCTTC
few	TRBV11-1	TRBJ2-7	NA	CASSLTGTPYEQYF	TGTGCCAGCAGCTTAACCGGGACACCCTACGAGCAGTACTTC
few	TRBV11-2	TRBJ1-2	TRBD1	CASSEEWLRGRGLYGYTF	TGTGCCAGCAGCGAAGAGTGGTTACGGGGCAGGGGGTTGTATGGCTACACCTTC
NA	TRBV5-5	TRBJ2-3	TRBD1	CASSSPGTGSLSTDTQYF	TGTGCCAGCAGCTCCCCCGGGACAGGCAGTCTTAGCACAGATACGCAGTATTTT
NA	TRBV11-2	TRBJ2-1	TRBD2	CASSSAGLAGGGNEQFF	TGTGCCAGCAGCTCCGCCGGACTAGCGGGGGGCGGCAATGAGCAGTTCTTC
NA	TRBV5-1	TRBJ2-6	TRBD1	CASSFFGTVGSGANVLTF	TGCGCCAGCAGCTTCTTTGGGACAGTCGGTTCTGGGGCCAACGTCCTGACTTTC
many	TRBV10-3	TRBJ1-5	NA	CAINGDSNQPQHF	TGTGCCATCAACGGGGATAGCAATCAGCCCCAGCATTTT
NA	TRBV20-1	TRBJ2-6	NA	CSAAWSSAGANVLTF	TGCAGTGCTGCCTGGTCCTCGGCGGGGGCCAACGTCCTGACTTTC
NA	TRBV6-1	TRBJ1-1	NA	CASTPFGVGNTEAFF	TGTGCCAGCACCCCCTTTGGGGTCGGGAACACTGAAGCTTTCTTT
few	TRBV25-1	TRBJ1-3	NA	CASSDSHGGGGGNTIYF	TGTGCCAGCAGTGATTCGCACGGCGGAGGAGGAGGAAACACCATATATTTT
few	TRBV12-3/TRBV12-4	TRBJ1-1	NA	CASSSGTLRGNTEAFF	TGTGCCAGCAGTTCCGGGACCCTGAGAGGGAACACTGAAGCTTTCTTT
NA	TRBV5-1	TRBJ1-2	TRBD1	CASSVMGQISFYGYTF	TGCGCCAGCAGCGTTATGGGACAGATTTCTTTCTATGGCTACACCTTC
once	TRBV20-1	TRBJ1-2	TRBD1	CSARVAGGESSYGYTF	TGCAGTGCTAGAGTGGCAGGGGGCGAATCGAGCTATGGCTACACCTTC
few	TRBV2	TRBJ2-5	NA	CASSEIPETQYF	TGTGCCAGCAGTGAAATTCCGGAGACCCAGTACTTC
NA	TRBV12-3/TRBV12-4	TRBJ2-7	NA	CATGGQQTYEQYF	TGTGCCACCGGGGGGCAGCAAACCTACGAGCAGTACTTC
few	TRBV5-1	TRBJ2-1	TRBD2	CASSLAGGGAEQFF	TGCGCCAGCAGCTTGGCGGGGGGGGGCGCCGAGCAGTTCTTC